This passage covers 3 T cell receptor beta chains from one sample sequenced in a study of PD-1 blockade in classical Hodgkin lymphoma. Here immunoSEQ multiplex PCR was the method, and the copy in TCRdb shows in-frame clones only, minus some. Of fewer than 90,000 clones in the sample, 93% were seen once. Each patient relapsed following autologous stem cell transplantation, and prior brentuximab vedotin exposure differed. Specimen: peripheral blood mononuclear cells (PBMCs), collected at baseline. All receptors come from a human donor with classical Hodgkin lymphoma.

This clone appeared a few times. CDR3 sequence (DNA): TGTGCCAGCAGCAGGGAGCTCGACAATGAGCAGTTCTTC. Translation gives CASSRELDNEQFF. This chain uses TRBV21-1 with TRBJ2-1; the table's D call of TRBD2 was not tested on the DNA. TRBV21-1 is noted as a pseudogene. The CDR3 is 13 amino acids.

The chain combines TRBV7-9 with TRBJ2-7; D gene unclear. Per germline, CDR1 SEHNR and CDR2 FQNEAQ (reference sequence). The CDR3 contains 12 residues. V lost 3 bases and J lost 4, with 7 bases in between. The DNA of the CDR3 is TGTGCCAGCAGCTTTAGTGGTTACGAGCAGTACTTC. This gives the protein CASSFSGYEQYF. Based on the CDR3 plus reference TRBV7-9 and TRBJ2-7, the full variable domain is DTGVSQNPRHKITKRGQNVTFRCDPISEHNRLYWYRQTLGQGPEFLTYFQNEAQLEKSRLLSDRFSAERPKGSFSTLEIQRTEQGDSAMYLCASSFSGYEQYFGPGTRLTVT.

This sequence joins TRBV13 and TRBJ1-5; D might be TRBD1 (6 bases). The CDR3 consists of 13 residues. V lost 1 base to trimming and J lost 7 bases, with 8 bases between them. The V gene's germline CDR1 is PRHDT and CDR2 FYEKMQ (reference sequence). The CDR3 sequence is CASSLDRDQPQHF. The CDR3 region has the DNA TGTGCCAGCAGCTTAGACAGGGACCAGCCCCAGCATTTT.